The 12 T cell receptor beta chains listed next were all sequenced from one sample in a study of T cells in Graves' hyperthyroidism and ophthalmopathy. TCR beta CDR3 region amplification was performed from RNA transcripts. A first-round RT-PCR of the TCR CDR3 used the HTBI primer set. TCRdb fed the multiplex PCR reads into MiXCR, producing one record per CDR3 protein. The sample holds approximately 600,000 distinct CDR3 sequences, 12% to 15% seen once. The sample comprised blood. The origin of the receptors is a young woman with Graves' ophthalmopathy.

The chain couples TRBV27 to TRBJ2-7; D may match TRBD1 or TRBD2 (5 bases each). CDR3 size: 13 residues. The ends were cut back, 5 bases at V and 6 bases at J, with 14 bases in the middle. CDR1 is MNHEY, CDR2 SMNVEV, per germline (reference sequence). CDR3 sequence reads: CASSPGTYSEQYF. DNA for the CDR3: TGTGCCAGCAGTCCCGGGACGTACAGCGAGCAGTACTTC.

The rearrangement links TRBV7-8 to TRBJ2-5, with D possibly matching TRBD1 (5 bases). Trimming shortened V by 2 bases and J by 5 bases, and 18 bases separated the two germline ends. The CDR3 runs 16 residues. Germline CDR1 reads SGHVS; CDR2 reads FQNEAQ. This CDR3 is CASSLKGEINGETQYF. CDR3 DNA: TGTGCCAGCAGCTTAAAAGGGGAAATAAACGGGGAGACCCAGTACTTC.

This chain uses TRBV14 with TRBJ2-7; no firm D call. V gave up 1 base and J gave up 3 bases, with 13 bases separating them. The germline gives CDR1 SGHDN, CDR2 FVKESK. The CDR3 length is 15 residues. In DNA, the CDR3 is TGTGCCAGCAGCCAAGGTGTGGAGTTTGACTACGAGCAGTACTTC. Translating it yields CASSQGVEFDYEQYF.

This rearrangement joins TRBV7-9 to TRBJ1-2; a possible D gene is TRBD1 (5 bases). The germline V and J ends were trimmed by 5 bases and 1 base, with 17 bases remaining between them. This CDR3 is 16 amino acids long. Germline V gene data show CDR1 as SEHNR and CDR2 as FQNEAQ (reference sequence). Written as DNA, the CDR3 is TGTGCCAGCAGCCCCGGATGGGACCGAGATAACTATGGCTACACCTTC. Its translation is CASSPGWDRDNYGYTF.

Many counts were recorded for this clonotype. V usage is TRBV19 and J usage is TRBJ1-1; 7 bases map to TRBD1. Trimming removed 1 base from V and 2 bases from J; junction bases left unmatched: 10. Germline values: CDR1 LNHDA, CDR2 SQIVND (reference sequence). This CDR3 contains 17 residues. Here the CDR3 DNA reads TGTGCCAGTAGTATAGGGGGGCCGGGACAGCAAAACACTGAAGCTTTCTTT. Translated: CASSIGGPGQQNTEAFF.

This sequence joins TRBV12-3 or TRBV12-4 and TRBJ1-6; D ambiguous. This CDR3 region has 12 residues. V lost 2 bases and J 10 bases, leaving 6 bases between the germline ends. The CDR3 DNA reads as TGTGCCAGCAGTTTATACAGCTCACCCCTCCACTTT. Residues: CASSLYSSPLHF.

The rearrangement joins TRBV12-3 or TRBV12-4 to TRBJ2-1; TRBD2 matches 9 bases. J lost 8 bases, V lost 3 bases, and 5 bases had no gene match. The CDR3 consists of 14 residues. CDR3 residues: CASSFGAGGHEQFF. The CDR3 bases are TGTGCCAGCAGTTTTGGGGCGGGAGGGCATGAGCAGTTCTTC.

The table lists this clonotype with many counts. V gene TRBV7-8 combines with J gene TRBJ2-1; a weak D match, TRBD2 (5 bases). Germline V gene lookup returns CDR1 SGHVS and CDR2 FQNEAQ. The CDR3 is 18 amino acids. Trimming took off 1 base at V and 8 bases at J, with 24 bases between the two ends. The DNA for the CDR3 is TGTGCCAGCAGCTTAGGTTCGTGGGGTAGCGACCTCAATTATGAGCAGTTCTTC. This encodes CASSLGSWGSDLNYEQFF.

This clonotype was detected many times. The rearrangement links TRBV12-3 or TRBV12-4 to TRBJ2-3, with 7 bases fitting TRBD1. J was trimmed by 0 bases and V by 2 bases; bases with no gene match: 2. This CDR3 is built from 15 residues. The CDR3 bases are TGTGCCAGCAGTTTAAAGGGGGCGAGCACAGATACGCAGTATTTT. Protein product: CASSLKGASTDTQYF.

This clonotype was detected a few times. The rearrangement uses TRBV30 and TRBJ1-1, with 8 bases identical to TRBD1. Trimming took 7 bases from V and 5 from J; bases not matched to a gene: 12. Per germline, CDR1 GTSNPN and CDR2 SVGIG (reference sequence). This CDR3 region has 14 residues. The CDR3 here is CASEWTQGATEAFF. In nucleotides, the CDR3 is TGTGCCTCGGAATGGACTCAGGGGGCGACTGAAGCTTTCTTT. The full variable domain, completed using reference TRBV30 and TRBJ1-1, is SQTIHQWPATLVQPVGSPLSLECTVEGTSNPNLYWYRQAAGRGLQLLFYSVGIGQISSEVPQNLSASRPQDRQFILSSKKLLLSDSGFYLCASEWTQGATEAFFGQGTRLTVV.

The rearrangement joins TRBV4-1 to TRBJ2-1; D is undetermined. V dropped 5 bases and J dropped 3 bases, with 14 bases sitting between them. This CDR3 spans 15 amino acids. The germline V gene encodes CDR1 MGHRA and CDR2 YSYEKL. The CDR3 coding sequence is TGCGCCAGCAGCTCATTTGCCGGCAGCTACAATGAGCAGTTCTTC. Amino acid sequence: CASSSFAGSYNEQFF.

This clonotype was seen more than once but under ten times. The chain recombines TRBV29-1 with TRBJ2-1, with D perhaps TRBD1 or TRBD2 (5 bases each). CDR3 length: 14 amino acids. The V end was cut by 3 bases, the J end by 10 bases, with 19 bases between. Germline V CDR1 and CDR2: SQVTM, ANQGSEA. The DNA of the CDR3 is TGCAGCGTTGATTGGTCCAAAGGGGAGAGGGAGCAGTTCTTC. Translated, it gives CSVDWSKGEREQFF.